Detailed here is one T cell receptor beta chain. TCRdb reprocessed the RT-PCR reads with MiXCR, giving one entry per CDR3 protein. The sample includes about 700,000 distinct CDR3 sequences, about 14% seen only once; the top ten take about 3.9%. With V trimmed by 4 bases and J by 6 bases, 8 bases remained unmatched. Per the germline V gene, CDR1 is SGHVS and CDR2 is FQNEAQ. The CDR3 is 17 amino acids. This receptor was taken from a female donor in good health, serving as a healthy control. The rearrangement uses TRBV7-8 and TRBJ2-1; 14 nucleotides align to TRBD2. Sequenced input: memory CD4+ T cells from blood. CDR3 sequence reads: CASSSRLAGGPINEQFF. Written as DNA, the CDR3 is TGTGCCAGCAGCTCCCGACTAGCGGGAGGGCCTATCAATGAGCAGTTCTTC.